The next 12 T cell receptor beta chains were all read from a single sample in a study of graft-versus-host responses after intestinal transplantation. These receptors have no identified antigens. Measured with immunoSEQ multiplex PCR; TCRdb has only the in-frame clones, and not every one. The sample includes approximately 86,000 clones, 91% seen only once; the top ten take less than 0.1%. Material: unstimulated CD4+ T cells sorted from spleen or lymph node cells, obtained before intestinal transplant. The receptors here all came from a human donor who received an intestinal transplant.

In this sample, this clone turned up once. Written as DNA, the CDR3 is TGCGCCAGCAGCCAAGAGGGGGGTTATGGCCATGAGCAGTTCTTC. It codes for CASSQEGGYGHEQFF. The gene calls are TRBV4-3 and TRBJ2-1; TRBD2 is a possible D gene (6 bases). The CDR3 is made up of 15 amino acids. CDR1 and CDR2 (germline): LGHNA, YSLEER. The V end was cut by 0 bases, the J end by 8 bases, with 14 bases between.

The chain is built from TRBV19 and TRBJ1-2; 7 bases line up with TRBD1. Germline V gene data show CDR1 as LNHDA and CDR2 as SQIVND (reference sequence). The CDR3 is made up of 16 amino acids. Trimming took 7 bases from V and 2 from J; bases not matched to a gene: 13. CDR3 DNA sequence: TGTGCCAGTACCACTTTCCCGACAGGGCTAAACTATGGCTACACCTTC. It specifies CASTTFPTGLNYGYTF.

The gene calls are TRBV5-6 and TRBJ1-1; D gene unclear. Germline CDR1 is SGHDT and CDR2 is YYEEEE. This CDR3 contains 16 residues. Trimming removed 4 bases from V and 6 bases from J, with 22 bases in between. The CDR3 DNA is TGTGCCAGCAGCGCAACACCGTCAGCGGCATTCTCTGAAGCTTTCTTT. Encoded protein: CASSATPSAAFSEAFF.

The rearrangement uses TRBV29-1 and TRBJ1-2; D gene uncertain. This CDR3 has 14 residues. Germline values: CDR1 SQVTM, CDR2 ANQGSEA. Trimming took 0 bases from V and 8 from J, leaving 16 bases between them. CDR3: CSVEDLREVVGYTF. The CDR3 region has the DNA TGCAGCGTTGAAGATCTTCGGGAGGTAGTAGGCTACACCTTC. The full variable domain, in which reference TRBV29-1 and TRBJ1-2 provide the parts outside the CDR3, is SAVISQKPSRDICQRGTSLTIQCQVDSQVTMMFWYRQQPGQSLTLIATANQGSEATYESGFVIDKFPISRPNLTFSTLTVSNMSPEDSSIYLCSVEDLREVVGYTFGSGTRLTVV.

The chain links TRBV4-3 to TRBJ2-1; 9 nucleotides match TRBD2. The CDR3 loop spans 16 amino acids. The germline gives CDR1 LGHNA, CDR2 YSLEER. Losses at the gene ends were 4 bases for V and 7 bases for J; bases not matched to a gene: 11. The DNA for the CDR3 is TGCGCCAGCAGCCGGATTGCGGGCGGGGGGGGGAATGAGCAGTTCTTC. It encodes CASSRIAGGGGNEQFF.

The V and J genes are TRBV11-3 and TRBJ2-5; no clear D. Per the germline V gene, CDR1 is SGHNT and CDR2 is YENEEA. V dropped 3 bases and J dropped 1 base, with 12 bases sitting between them. This CDR3 is built from 15 residues. The CDR3 nucleotides read TGTGCCAGCAGCTTTGGCGATGCGGCCCAAGAGACCCAGTACTTC. Its protein is CASSFGDAAQETQYF. The complete variable domain, with remaining parts taken from reference TRBV11-3 and TRBJ2-5, reads EAGVVQSPRYKIIEKKQPVAFWCNPISGHNTLYWYLQNLGQGPELLIRYENEEAVDDSQLPKDRFSAERLKGVDSTLKIQPAELGDSAVYLCASSFGDAAQETQYFGPGTRLLVL.

In DNA form, the CDR3 reads TGTGCCAGCAGACCTCGCAGGGAGGTGTCTGAAGCTTTCTTT. Amino acid sequence: CASRPRREVSEAFF. The rearrangement uses TRBV11-2 and TRBJ1-1; D is perhaps TRBD1 (5 bases). Trimming shortened V by 6 bases and J by 6 bases, and 17 bases separated the two germline ends. The CDR3 covers 14 residues. Germline CDR1 is SGHAT and CDR2 is FQNNGV.

The rearrangement uses TRBV10-2 and TRBJ1-2, with D possibly being TRBD1 (5 bases). Between the trimmed V and J ends, which lost 5 bases and 3 bases, there was a span of 10 bases. Germline-derived CDR1 and CDR2 are WSHSY and SAAADI. This CDR3 spans 13 amino acids. DNA for the CDR3: TGCGCCAGCAGTTCAGGGAGGGACTATGGCTACACCTTC. Its translation is CASSSGRDYGYTF.

The CDR3, as DNA: TGTGCCAGCAGTTACCGGGTGAGAACTCAGCCCCAGCATTTT. Its protein is CASSYRVRTQPQHF. The V call is TRBV6-6, the J call TRBJ1-5, with no clear D. Germline V CDR1 and CDR2: MNHNY, SVGAGI (reference sequence). This CDR3 is built from 14 residues. The V gene lost 2 bases and the J gene lost 6 bases, with 11 bases spanning the gap.

The chain combines TRBV6-1 with TRBJ2-5, with 8 bases fitting TRBD2. This CDR3 has 16 amino acids. The junction had 5 bases not matched to a gene; V was cut back by 0 bases and J by 2 bases. Germline lookup yields CDR1 MNHNS and CDR2 SASEGT. CDR3 amino acids: CASSEAAAGVQETQYF. CDR3 DNA sequence: TGTGCCAGCAGTGAAGCCGCAGCGGGGGTTCAAGAGACCCAGTACTTC.

V gene TRBV10-2 combines with J gene TRBJ1-1; TRBD1 aligns across 11 bases. V lost 6 bases and J lost 4; bases outside the gene matches: 10. Germline CDR1 is WSHSY and CDR2 is SAAADI. This CDR3 comprises 16 residues. This CDR3 reads CASSPPWTGGRTEAFF. DNA for the CDR3: TGCGCCAGCAGCCCCCCTTGGACAGGGGGCCGCACTGAAGCTTTCTTT.

The chain recombines TRBV19 with TRBJ2-2, with 8 positions matching TRBD1. J lost 3 bases, V lost 1 base, and 7 bases had no gene match. CDR1 and CDR2 from the germline V gene are LNHDA and SQIVND (reference sequence). The CDR3 length is 17 residues. Written as DNA, the CDR3 is TGTGCCAGTAGTATAGTGGTGACAGGGGTGTACACCGGGGAGCTGTTTTTT. Translated: CASSIVVTGVYTGELFF. The full variable domain, completed using reference TRBV19 and TRBJ2-2, is DGGITQSPKYLFRKEGQNVTLSCEQNLNHDAMYWYRQDPGQGLRLIYYSQIVNDFQKGDIAEGYSVSREKKESFPLTVTSAQKNPTAFYLCASSIVVTGVYTGELFFGEGSRLTVL.